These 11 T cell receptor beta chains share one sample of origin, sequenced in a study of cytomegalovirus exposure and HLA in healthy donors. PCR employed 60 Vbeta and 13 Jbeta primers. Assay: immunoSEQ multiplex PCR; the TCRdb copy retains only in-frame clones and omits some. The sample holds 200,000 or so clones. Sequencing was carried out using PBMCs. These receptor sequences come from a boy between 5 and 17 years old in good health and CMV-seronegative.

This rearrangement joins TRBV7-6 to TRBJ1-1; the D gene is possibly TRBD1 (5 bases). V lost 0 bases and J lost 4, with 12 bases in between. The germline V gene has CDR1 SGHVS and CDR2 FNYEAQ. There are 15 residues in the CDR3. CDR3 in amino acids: CASSLAPRAATEAFF. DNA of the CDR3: TGTGCCAGCAGCTTAGCGCCCAGGGCGGCCACTGAAGCTTTCTTT.

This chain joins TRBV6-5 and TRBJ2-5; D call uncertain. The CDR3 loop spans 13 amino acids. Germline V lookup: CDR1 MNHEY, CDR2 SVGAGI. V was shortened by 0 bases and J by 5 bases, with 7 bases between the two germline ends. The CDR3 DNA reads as TGTGCCAGCAGTTACTCGCCAGGCGAGACCCAGTACTTC. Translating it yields CASSYSPGETQYF.

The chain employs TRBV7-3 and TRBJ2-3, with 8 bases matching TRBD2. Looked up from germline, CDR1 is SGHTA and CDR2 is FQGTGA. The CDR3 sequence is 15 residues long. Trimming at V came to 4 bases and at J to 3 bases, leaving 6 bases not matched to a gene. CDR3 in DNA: TGTGCCAGCAGCTACGGGGGGGTATCTACAGATACGCAGTATTTT. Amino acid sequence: CASSYGGVSTDTQYF. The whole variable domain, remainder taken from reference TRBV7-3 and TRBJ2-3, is GAGVSQTPSNKVTEKGKYVELRCDPISGHTALYWYRQSLGQGPEFLIYFQGTGAADDSGLPNDRFFAVRPEGSVSTLKIQRTERGDSAVYLCASSYGGVSTDTQYFGPGTRLTVL.

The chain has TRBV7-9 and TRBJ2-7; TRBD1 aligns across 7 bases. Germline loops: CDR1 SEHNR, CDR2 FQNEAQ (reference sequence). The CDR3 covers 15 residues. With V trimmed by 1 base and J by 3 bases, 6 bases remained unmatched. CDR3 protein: CASSLVYGTDYEQYF. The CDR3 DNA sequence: TGTGCCAGCAGCTTAGTTTATGGGACAGACTACGAGCAGTACTTC.

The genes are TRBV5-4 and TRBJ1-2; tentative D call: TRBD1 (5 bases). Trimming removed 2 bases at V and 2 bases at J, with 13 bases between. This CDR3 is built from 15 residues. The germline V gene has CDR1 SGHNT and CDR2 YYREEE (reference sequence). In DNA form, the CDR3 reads TGTGCCAGCAGCTTCTCAGGGTTCGAGAACTATGGCTACACCTTC. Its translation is CASSFSGFENYGYTF.

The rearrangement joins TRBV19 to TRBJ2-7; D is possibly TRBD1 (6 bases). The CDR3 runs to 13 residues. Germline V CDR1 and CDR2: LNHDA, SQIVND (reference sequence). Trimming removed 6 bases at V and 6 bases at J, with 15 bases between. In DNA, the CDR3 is TGTGCCAGTAGACCCAGGGGTACAGGCGAGCAGTACTTC. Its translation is CASRPRGTGEQYF. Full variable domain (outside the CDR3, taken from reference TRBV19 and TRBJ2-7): DGGITQSPKYLFRKEGQNVTLSCEQNLNHDAMYWYRQDPGQGLRLIYYSQIVNDFQKGDIAEGYSVSREKKESFPLTVTSAQKNPTAFYLCASRPRGTGEQYFGPGTRLTVT.

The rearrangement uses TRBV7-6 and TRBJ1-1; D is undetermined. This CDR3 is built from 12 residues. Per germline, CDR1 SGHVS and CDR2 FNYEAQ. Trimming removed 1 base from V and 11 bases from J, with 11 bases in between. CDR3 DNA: TGTGCCAGCAGCTTAGACCCAGGAGGGGCTTTCTTT. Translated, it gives CASSLDPGGAFF.

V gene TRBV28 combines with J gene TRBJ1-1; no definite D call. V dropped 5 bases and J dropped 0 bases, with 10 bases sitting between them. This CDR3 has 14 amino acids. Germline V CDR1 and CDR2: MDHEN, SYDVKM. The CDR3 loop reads CASSIRQLNTEAFF. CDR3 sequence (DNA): TGTGCCAGCAGTATACGACAACTGAACACTGAAGCTTTCTTT.

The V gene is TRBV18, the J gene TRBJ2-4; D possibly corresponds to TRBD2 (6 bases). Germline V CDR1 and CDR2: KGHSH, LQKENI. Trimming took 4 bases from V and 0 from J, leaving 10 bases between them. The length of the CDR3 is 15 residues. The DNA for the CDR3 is TGTGCCAGCTCACGAAGTAGCGGAGCCAAAAACATTCAGTACTTC. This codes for CASSRSSGAKNIQYF.

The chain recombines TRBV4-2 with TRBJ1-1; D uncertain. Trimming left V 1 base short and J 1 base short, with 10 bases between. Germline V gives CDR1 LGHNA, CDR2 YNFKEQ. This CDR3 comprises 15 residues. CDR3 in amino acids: CASSQVLGTNTEAFF. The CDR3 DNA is TGTGCCAGCAGCCAAGTACTGGGCACGAACACTGAAGCTTTCTTT.

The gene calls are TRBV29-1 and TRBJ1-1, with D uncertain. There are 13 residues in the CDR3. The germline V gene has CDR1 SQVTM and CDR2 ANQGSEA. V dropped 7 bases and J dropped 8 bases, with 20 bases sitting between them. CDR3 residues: CSAAGNPAREAFF. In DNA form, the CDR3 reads TGCAGCGCGGCGGGAAACCCCGCCAGGGAAGCTTTCTTT.